Presented here are 16 T cell receptor beta chains from one specimen sequenced in a study of molecular identifiers for immune sequencing clone quantification. TCRdb redid the calling of the PCR reads with MiXCR, one entry per CDR3 protein. The sample lists about 640,000 distinct CDR3 sequences; about 20% were seen once. What was sequenced was naive CD8+ T cells from blood, with Jurkat cell RNA spiked in. This sample's subset: FACS-sorted CD8+CD4-CCR7+CD45RA+ naive T cells. These TCRs come from a human donor in good health. Some libraries in this study had Jurkat cell RNA spiked in.

The table lists this clonotype with many counts. The chain is built from TRBV6-5 and TRBJ2-3; 8 positions match TRBD1. V was clipped by 1 base and J by 3 bases; unmatched bases: 6. There are 16 residues in the CDR3. The V gene's germline CDR1 is MNHEY and CDR2 SVGAGI. CDR3 amino acids: CASSYLGQELTDTQYF. The CDR3 DNA reads as TGTGCCAGCAGTTACTTGGGACAGGAATTGACAGATACGCAGTATTTT.

There are many counts of this clonotype. The CDR3 nucleotides are TGTGCCAGCAGTTACACCCGACTCCGACTAGGGTCTGGGGCCAACGTCCTGACTTTC. It is translated as CASSYTRLRLGSGANVLTF. This sequence joins TRBV6-5 and TRBJ2-6, with D possibly being TRBD2 (6 bases). This CDR3 has 19 amino acids. V shed 2 bases and J shed 1 base, with 18 bases lying between them. Looked up from germline, CDR1 is MNHEY and CDR2 is SVGAGI.

As to this clonotype: This may be a read error, as it is one base from a much larger clone. The CDR3 sequence is CASSRDNSGEETQYF. The CDR3 nucleotides read TGTGCCAGCAGCAGAGATAACTCGGGGGAAGAGACCCAGTACTTC. The chain combines TRBV13 with TRBJ2-5; weak D call: TRBD2 (6 bases). With 5 bases removed from V and 3 bases from J, the gap between germline ends came to 16 bases. The CDR3 consists of 15 residues. Germline V gene sequence: CDR1 PRHDT, CDR2 FYEKMQ (reference sequence).

This clonotype has just a few counts. The chain is built from TRBV27 and TRBJ1-4; D gene uncertain. The germline V gene encodes CDR1 MNHEY and CDR2 SMNVEV (reference sequence). V was pared by 5 bases and J by 2 bases, with 9 bases between. The CDR3 sequence is 14 residues long. In nucleotides, the CDR3 is TGTGCCAGCAGTCCCCGTCTGACTAATGAAAAACTGTTTTTT. Its translation is CASSPRLTNEKLFF.

This clonotype was seen a handful of times. The J gene is TRBJ2-7, the V gene TRBV2, with D maybe TRBD2 (5 bases). From germline, CDR1 is SNHLY and CDR2 FYNNEI. V was clipped by 6 bases and J by 3 bases, with 12 bases between them. CDR3 length: 13 residues. CDR3 region: CASRSRDLYEQYF. DNA of the CDR3: TGTGCCAGCAGGTCGAGGGATCTCTACGAGCAGTACTTC.

This sequence joins TRBV6-5 and TRBJ2-7; D uncertain. The CDR3 contains 14 residues. In germline, CDR1 is MNHEY, CDR2 SVGAGI. V was clipped by 2 bases and J by 4 bases, with 12 bases between them. In DNA form, the CDR3 reads TGTGCCAGCAGTTACGGTCCGGCAATATACGAGCAGTACTTC. The encoded protein is CASSYGPAIYEQYF.

CDR3 coding DNA: TGTGCCAGCAGTGTCCTAGCGGGGACCAACTACGAGCAGTACTTC. This translates into CASSVLAGTNYEQYF. The chain is built from TRBV2 and TRBJ2-7, with TRBD2 matching over 9 bases. CDR1 SNHLY and CDR2 FYNNEI come from the germline V gene. V dropped 4 bases and J dropped 3; count of bases not matched to a gene: 7. This CDR3 has 15 residues.

V is TRBV15 and J is TRBJ2-2; possible D gene TRBD2, 7 bases. This CDR3 has 16 residues. CDR1 and CDR2 (germline): LNHNV, YYDKDF (reference sequence). Trimming removed 5 bases from V and 3 bases from J, with 16 bases in between. CDR3 loop: CATSDGEGGDTGELFF. The CDR3 region has the DNA TGTGCCACCAGCGATGGGGAGGGGGGTGACACCGGGGAGCTGTTTTTT.

This clonotype showed up many times. The V gene is TRBV7-9, the J gene TRBJ2-3; D gene ambiguous. Germline CDR1 reads SEHNR; CDR2 reads FQNEAQ (reference sequence). V shed 2 bases and J shed 0 bases, with 9 bases lying between them. The CDR3 totals 15 residues. CDR3 coding DNA: TGTGCCAGCAGCTTAAGGTTGGGGAGCACAGATACGCAGTATTTT. The encoded protein is CASSLRLGSTDTQYF.

This clonotype was observed many times. The rearrangement uses TRBV3-1 and TRBJ1-5; D may be TRBD1 (5 bases). Germline V gives CDR1 LGHDT, CDR2 YNNKEL (reference sequence). This CDR3 is 16 amino acids long. V was clipped by 4 bases and J by 5 bases, with 18 bases between them. In nucleotides, the CDR3 is TGTGCCAGCAGCCCGGATCAGGGAGGGATAGATCAGCCCCAGCATTTT. It translates to CASSPDQGGIDQPQHF.

This clonotype was seen ten or more times. The rearrangement joins TRBV30 to TRBJ2-5; weak D call: TRBD2 (6 bases). The germline CDR1 and CDR2 sequences are GTSNPN and SVGIG (reference sequence). The CDR3 has 12 amino acids. Trimming removed 0 bases at V and 7 bases at J, with 9 bases between. As DNA, the CDR3 is TGTGCCTGGAGTGTATCCGGGGGGACCCAGTACTTC. This gives the protein CAWSVSGGTQYF.

This clonotype was seen repeatedly, ten times or more. This chain connects TRBV30 to TRBJ2-7; TRBD2 matches 9 bases. Trimming removed 3 bases from V and 5 bases from J; junction bases left unmatched: 8. Germline lookup yields CDR1 GTSNPN and CDR2 SVGIG (reference sequence). The CDR3 has 14 residues. Here the CDR3 reads CAWRPAGGFNEQYF. The CDR3 nucleotides read TGTGCCTGGAGGCCCGCGGGGGGGTTCAACGAGCAGTACTTC.

This clonotype was picked up many times. The rearrangement uses TRBV5-1 and TRBJ2-7, with a weak D call TRBD2 (6 bases). V gave up 1 base and J gave up 2 bases, with 13 bases separating them. CDR1 and CDR2 (germline): SGHRS, YFSETQ. This CDR3 is 15 amino acids long. DNA of the CDR3: TGCGCCAGCAGCTTGTTTAGCGGCACCCCCTACGAGCAGTACTTC. Protein: CASSLFSGTPYEQYF.

This clonotype was seen ten or more times. This sequence joins TRBV10-2 and TRBJ2-7, with D possibly matching TRBD1 (5 bases). The CDR3 has 15 residues. From germline, CDR1 is WSHSY and CDR2 SAAADI. V lost 4 bases, J lost 3 bases, and 16 bases lay in between. CDR3 sequence: CASSGLSGPNYEQYF. The DNA for the CDR3 is TGCGCCAGCAGTGGGTTGTCAGGGCCGAACTACGAGCAGTACTTC.

This clonotype was seen a single time. This could be a read error, since a much larger clone is one nucleotide away. The chain carries TRBV28 and TRBJ1-2, with a tentative D call TRBD1 (6 bases). Germline V CDR1 and CDR2: MDHEN, SYDVKM. CDR3 length equals 14 residues. V was trimmed by 5 bases and J by 8 bases, leaving 18 bases between them. The CDR3 reads CASSIQGPAEGYTF. CDR3 DNA sequence: TGTGCCAGCAGTATTCAGGGGCCAGCAGAAGGCTACACCTTC.

There are a few counts of this clonotype. CDR3 in DNA: TGTGCCAGCAGTTTTGGACAGGGGGGGAAGGAGACCCAGTACTTC. Its translation: CASSFGQGGKETQYF. The rearrangement uses TRBV12-3 or TRBV12-4 and TRBJ2-5; 10 bases fit TRBD1. The CDR3 has 15 residues. J lost 5 bases, V lost 3 bases, and 6 bases had no gene match.